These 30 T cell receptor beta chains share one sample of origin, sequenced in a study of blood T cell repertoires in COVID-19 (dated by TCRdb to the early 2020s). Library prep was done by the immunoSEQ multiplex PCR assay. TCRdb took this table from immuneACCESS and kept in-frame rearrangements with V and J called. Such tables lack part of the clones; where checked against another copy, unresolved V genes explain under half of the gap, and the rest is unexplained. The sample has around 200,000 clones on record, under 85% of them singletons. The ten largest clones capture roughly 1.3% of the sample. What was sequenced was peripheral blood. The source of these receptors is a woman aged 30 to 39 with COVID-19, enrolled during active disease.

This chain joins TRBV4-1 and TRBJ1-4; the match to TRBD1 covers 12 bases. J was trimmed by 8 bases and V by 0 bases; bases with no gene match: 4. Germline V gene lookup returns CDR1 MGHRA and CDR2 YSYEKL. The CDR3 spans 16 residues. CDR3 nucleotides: TGCGCCAGCAGCCAAGATAGTGGGACAGGGGGCGAAAAACTGTTTTTT. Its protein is CASSQDSGTGGEKLFF.

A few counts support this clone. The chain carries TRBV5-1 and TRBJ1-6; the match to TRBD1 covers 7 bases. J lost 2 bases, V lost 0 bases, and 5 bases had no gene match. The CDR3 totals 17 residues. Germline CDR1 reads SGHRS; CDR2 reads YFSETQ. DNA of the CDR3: TGCGCCAGCAGCTTGGCTACAGGGGAGGCCTATAATTCACCCCTCCACTTT. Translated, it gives CASSLATGEAYNSPLHF.

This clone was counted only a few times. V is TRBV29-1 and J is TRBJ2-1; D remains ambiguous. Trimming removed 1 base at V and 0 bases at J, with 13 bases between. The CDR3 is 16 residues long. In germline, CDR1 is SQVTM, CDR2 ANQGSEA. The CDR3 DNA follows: TGCAGCGTTGAAGCGTTTCAGAGGATCTCCTACAATGAGCAGTTCTTC. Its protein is CSVEAFQRISYNEQFF.

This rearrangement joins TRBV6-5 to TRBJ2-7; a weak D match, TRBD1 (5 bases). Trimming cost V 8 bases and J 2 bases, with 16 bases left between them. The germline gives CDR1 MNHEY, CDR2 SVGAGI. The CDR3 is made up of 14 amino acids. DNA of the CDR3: TGTGCCAGCGGAAGGGCCGACAGTCCCTACGAGCAGTACTTC. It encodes CASGRADSPYEQYF.

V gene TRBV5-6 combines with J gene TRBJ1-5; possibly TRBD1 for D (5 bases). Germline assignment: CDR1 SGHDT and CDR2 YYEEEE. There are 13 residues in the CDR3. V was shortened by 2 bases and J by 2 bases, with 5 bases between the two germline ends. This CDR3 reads CASSLQGNQPQHF. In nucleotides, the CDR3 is TGTGCCAGCAGCTTACAGGGCAATCAGCCCCAGCATTTT.

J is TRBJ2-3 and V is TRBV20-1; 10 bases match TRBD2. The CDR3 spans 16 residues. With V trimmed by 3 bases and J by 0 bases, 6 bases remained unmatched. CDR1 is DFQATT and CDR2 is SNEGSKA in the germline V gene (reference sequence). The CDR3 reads CSASPLAGVSTDTQYF. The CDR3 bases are TGCAGTGCTAGTCCCCTAGCGGGGGTTAGCACAGATACGCAGTATTTT.

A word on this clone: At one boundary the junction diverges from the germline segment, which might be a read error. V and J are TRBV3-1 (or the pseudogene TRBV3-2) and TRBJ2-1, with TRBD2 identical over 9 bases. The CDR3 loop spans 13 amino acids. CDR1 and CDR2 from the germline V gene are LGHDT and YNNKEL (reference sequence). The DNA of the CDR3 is TGTGCCAGCAGCCTACACCCCTCTAGCGGGGTCCTCTTC. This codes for CASSLHPSSGVLF.

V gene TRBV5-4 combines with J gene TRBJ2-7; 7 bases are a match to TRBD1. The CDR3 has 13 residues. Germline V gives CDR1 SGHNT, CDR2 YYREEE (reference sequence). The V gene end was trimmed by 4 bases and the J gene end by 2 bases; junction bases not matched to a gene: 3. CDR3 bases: TGTGCCAGCAGCGCGACAGGGACCTACGAGCAGTACTTC. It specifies CASSATGTYEQYF.

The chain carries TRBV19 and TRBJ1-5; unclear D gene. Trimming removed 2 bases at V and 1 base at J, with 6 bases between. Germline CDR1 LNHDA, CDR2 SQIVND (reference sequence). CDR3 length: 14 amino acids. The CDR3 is CASSIRGSNQPQHF. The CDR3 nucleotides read TGTGCCAGTAGTATACGGGGAAGCAATCAGCCCCAGCATTTT.

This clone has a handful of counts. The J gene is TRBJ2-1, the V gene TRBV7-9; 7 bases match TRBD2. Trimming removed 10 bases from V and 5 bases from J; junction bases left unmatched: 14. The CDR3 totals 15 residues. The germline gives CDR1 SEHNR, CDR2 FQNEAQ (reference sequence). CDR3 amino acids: CATPEGGSVNNEQFF. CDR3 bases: TGTGCCACCCCCGAAGGCGGGAGTGTAAACAATGAGCAGTTCTTC.

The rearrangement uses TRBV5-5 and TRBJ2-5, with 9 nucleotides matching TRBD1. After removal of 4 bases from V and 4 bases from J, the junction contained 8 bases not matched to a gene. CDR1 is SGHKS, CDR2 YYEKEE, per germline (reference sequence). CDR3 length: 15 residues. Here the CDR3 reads CASSAYRGHRETQYF. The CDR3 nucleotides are TGTGCCAGCAGCGCCTACAGGGGGCATCGAGAGACCCAGTACTTC.

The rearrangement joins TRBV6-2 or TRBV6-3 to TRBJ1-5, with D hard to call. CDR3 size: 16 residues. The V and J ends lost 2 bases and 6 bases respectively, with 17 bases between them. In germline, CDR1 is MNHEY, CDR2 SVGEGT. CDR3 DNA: TGTGCCAGCAGTTACAGTCGTGATACGAGGAGTCAGCCCCAGCATTTT. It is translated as CASSYSRDTRSQPQHF.

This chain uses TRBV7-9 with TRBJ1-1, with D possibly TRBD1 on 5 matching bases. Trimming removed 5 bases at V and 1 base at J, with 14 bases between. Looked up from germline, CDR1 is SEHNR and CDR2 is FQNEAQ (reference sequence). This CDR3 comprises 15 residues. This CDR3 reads CASSTQLGANTEAFF. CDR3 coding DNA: TGTGCCAGCAGCACCCAGCTAGGGGCGAACACTGAAGCTTTCTTT.

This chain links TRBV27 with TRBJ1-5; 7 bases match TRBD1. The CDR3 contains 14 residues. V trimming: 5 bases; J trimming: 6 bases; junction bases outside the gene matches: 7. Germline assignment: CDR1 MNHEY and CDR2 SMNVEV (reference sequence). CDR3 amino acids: CASSVTGSGQPQHF. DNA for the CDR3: TGTGCCAGCAGTGTGACAGGGTCGGGTCAGCCCCAGCATTTT.

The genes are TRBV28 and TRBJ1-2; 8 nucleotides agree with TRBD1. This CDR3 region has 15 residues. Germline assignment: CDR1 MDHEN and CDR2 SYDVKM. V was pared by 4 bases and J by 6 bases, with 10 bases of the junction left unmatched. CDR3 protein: CASSYVLGQADGYTF. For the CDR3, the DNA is TGTGCCAGCAGTTACGTTCTGGGACAGGCGGATGGCTACACCTTC.

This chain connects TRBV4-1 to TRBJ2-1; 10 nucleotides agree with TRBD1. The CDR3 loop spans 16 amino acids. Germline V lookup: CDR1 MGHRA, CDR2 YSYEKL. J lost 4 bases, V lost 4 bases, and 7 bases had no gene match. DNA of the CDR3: TGCGCCAGCAGCCCACAGGGACAGGGGAATTACAATGAGCAGTTCTTC. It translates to CASSPQGQGNYNEQFF.

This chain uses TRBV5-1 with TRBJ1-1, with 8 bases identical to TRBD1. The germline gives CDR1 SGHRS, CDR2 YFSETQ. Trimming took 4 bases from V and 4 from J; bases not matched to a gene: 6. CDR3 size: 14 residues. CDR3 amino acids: CASSRGDRSTEAFF. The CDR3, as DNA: TGCGCCAGCAGCCGTGGGGACAGGAGCACTGAAGCTTTCTTT.

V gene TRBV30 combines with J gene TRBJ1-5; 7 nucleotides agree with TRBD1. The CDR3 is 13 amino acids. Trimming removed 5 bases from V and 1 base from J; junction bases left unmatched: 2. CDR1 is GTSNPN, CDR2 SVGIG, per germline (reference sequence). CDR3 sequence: CAWGDRSNQPQHF. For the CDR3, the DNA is TGTGCCTGGGGGGACAGAAGCAATCAGCCCCAGCATTTT. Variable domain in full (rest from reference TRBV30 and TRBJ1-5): SQTIHQWPATLVQPVGSPLSLECTVEGTSNPNLYWYRQAAGRGLQLLFYSVGIGQISSEVPQNLSASRPQDRQFILSSKKLLLSDSGFYLCAWGDRSNQPQHFGDGTRLSIL.

The CDR3 DNA sequence: TGTGCCAGCACCGGGGCAGGGGGTAACACTGAAGCTTTCTTT. Amino acids: CASTGAGGNTEAFF. The chain is built from TRBV6-5 and TRBJ1-1; TRBD1 aligns across 7 bases. CDR3 length: 14 amino acids. The germline CDR1 and CDR2 sequences are MNHEY and SVGAGI. V gave up 7 bases and J gave up 2 bases; unmatched junction bases: 7.

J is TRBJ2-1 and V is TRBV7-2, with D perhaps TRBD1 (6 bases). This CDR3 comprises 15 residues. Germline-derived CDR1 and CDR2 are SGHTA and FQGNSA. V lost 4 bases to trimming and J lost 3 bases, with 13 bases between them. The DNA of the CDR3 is TGTGCCAGCAGCTCCTCTGGGGGCTTCTACAATGAGCAGTTCTTC. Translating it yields CASSSSGGFYNEQFF. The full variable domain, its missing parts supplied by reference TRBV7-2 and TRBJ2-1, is GAGVSQSPSNKVTEKGKDVELRCDPISGHTALYWYRQSLGQGLEFLIYFQGNSAPDKSGLPSDRFSAERTGGSVSTLTIQRTQQEDSAVYLCASSSSGGFYNEQFFGPGTRLTVL.

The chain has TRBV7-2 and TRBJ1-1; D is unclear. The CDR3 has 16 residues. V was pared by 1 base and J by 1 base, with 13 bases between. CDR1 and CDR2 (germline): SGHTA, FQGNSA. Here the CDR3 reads CASSLVGALPNTEAFF. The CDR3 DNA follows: TGTGCCAGCAGCTTAGTGGGCGCGCTGCCGAACACTGAAGCTTTCTTT.

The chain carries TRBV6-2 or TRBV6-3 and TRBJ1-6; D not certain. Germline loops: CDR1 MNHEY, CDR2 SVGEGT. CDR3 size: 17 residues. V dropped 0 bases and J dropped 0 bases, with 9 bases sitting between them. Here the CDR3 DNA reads TGTGCCAGCAGTTACTCGAACCCGAGCTCCTATAATTCACCCCTCCACTTT. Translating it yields CASSYSNPSSYNSPLHF.

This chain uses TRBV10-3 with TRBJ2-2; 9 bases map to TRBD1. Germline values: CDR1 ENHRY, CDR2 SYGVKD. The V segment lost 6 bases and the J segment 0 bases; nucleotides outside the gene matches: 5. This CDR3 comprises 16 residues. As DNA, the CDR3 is TGTGCCATCAGACCGGGACAGGGATCGAACACCGGGGAGCTGTTTTTT. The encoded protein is CAIRPGQGSNTGELFF.

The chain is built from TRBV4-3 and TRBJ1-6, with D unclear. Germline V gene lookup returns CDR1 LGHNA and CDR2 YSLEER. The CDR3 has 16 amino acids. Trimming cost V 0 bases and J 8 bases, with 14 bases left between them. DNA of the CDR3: TGCGCCAGCAGCCAAGAAGGCGGCCAGGAGGATTCACCCCTCCACTTT. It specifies CASSQEGGQEDSPLHF.

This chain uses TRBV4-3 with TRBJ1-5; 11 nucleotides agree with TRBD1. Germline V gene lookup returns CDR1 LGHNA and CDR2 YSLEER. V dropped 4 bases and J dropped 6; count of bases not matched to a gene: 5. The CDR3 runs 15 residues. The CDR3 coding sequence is TGCGCCAGCAGCCCACGGACAGGGGGCGGTCAGCCCCAGCATTTT. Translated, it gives CASSPRTGGGQPQHF.

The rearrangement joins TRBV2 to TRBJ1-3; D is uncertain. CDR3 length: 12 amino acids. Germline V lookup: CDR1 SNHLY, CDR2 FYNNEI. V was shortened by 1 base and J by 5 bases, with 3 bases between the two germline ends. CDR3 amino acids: CASSEGRNTIYF. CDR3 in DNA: TGTGCCAGCAGTGAAGGGCGAAACACCATATATTTT.

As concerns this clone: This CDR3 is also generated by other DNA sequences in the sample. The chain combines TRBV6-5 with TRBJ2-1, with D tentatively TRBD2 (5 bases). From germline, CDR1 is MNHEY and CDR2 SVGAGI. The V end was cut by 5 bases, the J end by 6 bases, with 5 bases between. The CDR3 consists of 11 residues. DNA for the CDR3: TGTGCCAGCAGTCGGGGCAATGAGCAGTTCTTC. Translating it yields CASSRGNEQFF.

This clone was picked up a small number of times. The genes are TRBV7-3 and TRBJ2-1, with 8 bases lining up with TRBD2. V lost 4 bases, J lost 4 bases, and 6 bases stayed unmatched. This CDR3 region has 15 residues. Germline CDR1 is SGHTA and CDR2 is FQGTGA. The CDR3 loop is CASSSGLAGYNEQFF. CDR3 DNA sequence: TGTGCCAGCAGCTCCGGACTAGCTGGGTACAATGAGCAGTTCTTC.

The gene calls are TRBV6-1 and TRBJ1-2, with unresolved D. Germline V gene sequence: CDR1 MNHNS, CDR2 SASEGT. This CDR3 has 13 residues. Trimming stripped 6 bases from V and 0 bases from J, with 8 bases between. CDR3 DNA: TGTGCCAGCAGCCGTATATCTAACTATGGCTACACCTTC. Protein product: CASSRISNYGYTF.

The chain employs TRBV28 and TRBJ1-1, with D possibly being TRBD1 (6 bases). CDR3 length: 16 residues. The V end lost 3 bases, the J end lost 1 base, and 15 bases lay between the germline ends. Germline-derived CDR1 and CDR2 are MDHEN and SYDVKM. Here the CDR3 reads CASSFFSGVANTEAFF. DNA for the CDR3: TGTGCCAGCAGTTTCTTCTCAGGGGTCGCGAACACTGAAGCTTTCTTT.